This TCR beta chain was captured by sequencing in a study of T cell repertoires in cytomegalovirus infection. In its sample, this clonotype was seen a few times. Antigen specificity is unknown. V dropped 2 bases and J dropped 0 bases, with 21 bases sitting between them. This CDR3 has 19 residues. CDR1 is SGDLS, CDR2 YYNGEE, per germline. MiXCR was run by TCRdb on the reads, yielding one entry per CDR3 protein. The sample holds about 830,000 distinct CDR3 sequences, around a third seen once. Whole-study results and caveats: HLA-C-restricted TCR beta clonotypes specific for CMV led the ex vivo response.

The source of this sequence is a human donor in good health (CMV status not recorded). Some clones in this sample may be carry-over from other donors' samples. The sample was cultured CD8+ T cells from PBMCs, taken from culture after CMV antigen stimulation. The gene calls are TRBV9 and TRBJ2-1; maybe TRBD2 (7 bases). CDR3: CASSVEGRGAASSYNEQFF. CDR3 DNA sequence: TGTGCCAGCAGCGTGGAAGGTCGGGGGGCCGCTAGCTCCTACAATGAGCAGTTCTTC.